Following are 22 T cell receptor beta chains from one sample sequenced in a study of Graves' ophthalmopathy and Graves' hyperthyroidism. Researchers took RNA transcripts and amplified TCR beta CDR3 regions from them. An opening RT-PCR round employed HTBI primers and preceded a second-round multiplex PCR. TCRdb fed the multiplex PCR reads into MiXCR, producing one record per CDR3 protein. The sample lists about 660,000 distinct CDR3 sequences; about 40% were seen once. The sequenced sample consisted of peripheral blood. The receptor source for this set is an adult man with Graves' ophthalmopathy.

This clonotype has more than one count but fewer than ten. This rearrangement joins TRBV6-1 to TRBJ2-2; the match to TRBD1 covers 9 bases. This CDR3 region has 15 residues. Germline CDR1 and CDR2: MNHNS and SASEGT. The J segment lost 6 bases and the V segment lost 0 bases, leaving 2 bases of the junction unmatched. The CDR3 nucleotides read TGTGCCAGCAGTGAAGCGGGACAGGGTCCCGGGGAGCTGTTTTTT. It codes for CASSEAGQGPGELFF.

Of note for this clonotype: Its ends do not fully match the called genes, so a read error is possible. The CDR3: CASSTAGTTTFEQYF. Written as DNA, the CDR3 is TGCGCCAGCAGCACAGCCGGGACAACAACCTTCGAGCAGTACTTC. This chain joins TRBV9 and TRBJ2-7, with D tentatively TRBD1 (6 bases). CDR1 is SGDLS and CDR2 is YYNGEE in the germline V gene. This CDR3 spans 15 amino acids.

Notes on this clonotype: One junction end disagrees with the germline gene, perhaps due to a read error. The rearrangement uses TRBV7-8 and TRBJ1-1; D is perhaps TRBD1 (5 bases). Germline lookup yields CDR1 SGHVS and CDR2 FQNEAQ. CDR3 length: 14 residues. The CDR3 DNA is TGTGCCGGCAGCTTGGGGGGACGGAACACTGAAGCTTTCTTT. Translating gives CAGSLGGRNTEAFF.

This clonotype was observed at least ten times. As DNA, the CDR3 is TGTGCCATCAGTGAGTCGGGTCTAGCGGGAAGCGAGCAGTACTTC. It codes for CAISESGLAGSEQYF. The V gene is TRBV10-3, the J gene TRBJ2-7, with 9 positions matching TRBD2. CDR1 and CDR2 (germline): ENHRY, SYGVKD. With V trimmed by 0 bases and J by 6 bases, 6 bases remained unmatched. This CDR3 spans 15 amino acids.

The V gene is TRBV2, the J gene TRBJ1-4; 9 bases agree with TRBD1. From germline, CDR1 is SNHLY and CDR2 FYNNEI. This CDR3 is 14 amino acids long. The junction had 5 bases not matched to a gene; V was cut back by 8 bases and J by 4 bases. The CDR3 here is CASVQGALNEKLFF. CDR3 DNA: TGTGCCAGCGTACAGGGGGCACTTAATGAAAAACTGTTTTTT.

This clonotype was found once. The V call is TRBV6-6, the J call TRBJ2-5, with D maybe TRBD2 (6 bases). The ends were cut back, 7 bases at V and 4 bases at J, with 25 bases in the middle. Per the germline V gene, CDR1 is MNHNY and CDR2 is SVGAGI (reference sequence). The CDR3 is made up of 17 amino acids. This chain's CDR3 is CASTTRSGTEAGETQYF. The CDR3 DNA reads TGTGCCAGCACCACAAGGTCGGGGACTGAAGCGGGAGAGACCCAGTACTTC.

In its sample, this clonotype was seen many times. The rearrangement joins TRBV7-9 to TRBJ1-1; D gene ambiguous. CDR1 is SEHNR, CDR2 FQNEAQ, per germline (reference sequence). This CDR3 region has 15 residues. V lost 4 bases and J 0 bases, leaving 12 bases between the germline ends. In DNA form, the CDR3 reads TGTGCCAGCAGCTCGGTGGGGAGGATGAACACTGAAGCTTTCTTT. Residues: CASSSVGRMNTEAFF.

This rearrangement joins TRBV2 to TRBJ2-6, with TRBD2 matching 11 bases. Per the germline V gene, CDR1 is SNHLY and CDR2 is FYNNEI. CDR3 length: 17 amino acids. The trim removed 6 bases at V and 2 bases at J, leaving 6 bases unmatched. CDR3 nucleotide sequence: TGTGCCAGCAGCTGGGAGACTAGCGGGACTGGGGCCAACGTCCTGACTTTC. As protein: CASSWETSGTGANVLTF.

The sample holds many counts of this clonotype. The CDR3 is CASSPETSGRVSYEQYF. DNA for the CDR3: TGCGCCAGCAGCCCCGAGACTAGCGGGAGGGTCTCCTACGAGCAGTACTTC. The gene calls are TRBV5-1 and TRBJ2-7; 14 bases match TRBD2. CDR1 is SGHRS and CDR2 is YFSETQ in the germline V gene. CDR3 size: 17 residues. The V segment lost 4 bases and the J segment 0 bases; nucleotides outside the gene matches: 6.

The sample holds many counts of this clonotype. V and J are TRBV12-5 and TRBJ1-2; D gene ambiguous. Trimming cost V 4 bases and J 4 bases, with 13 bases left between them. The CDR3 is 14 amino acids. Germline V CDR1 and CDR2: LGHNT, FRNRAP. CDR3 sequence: CASGSIPSAYGYTF. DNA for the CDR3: TGTGCTAGTGGTTCGATCCCGAGTGCCTATGGCTACACCTTC.

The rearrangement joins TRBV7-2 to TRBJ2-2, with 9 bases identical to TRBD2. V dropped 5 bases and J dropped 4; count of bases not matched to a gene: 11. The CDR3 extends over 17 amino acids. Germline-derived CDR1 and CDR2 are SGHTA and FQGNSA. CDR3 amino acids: CASSPQVAGGFTGELFF. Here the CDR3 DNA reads TGTGCCAGCAGCCCCCAGGTTGCGGGGGGGTTCACCGGGGAGCTGTTTTTT. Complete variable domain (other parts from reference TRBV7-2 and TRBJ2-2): GAGVSQSPSNKVTEKGKDVELRCDPISGHTALYWYRQSLGQGLEFLIYFQGNSAPDKSGLPSDRFSAERTGGSVSTLTIQRTQQEDSAVYLCASSPQVAGGFTGELFFGEGSRLTVL.

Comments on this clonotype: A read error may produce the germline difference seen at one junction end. This CDR3 is CASSKSPDGGLWDTGELFF. CDR3 in DNA: TGTGCCAGCAGCAAAAGCCCCGACGGGGGGCTATGGGACACCGGGGAGCTGTTTTTT. The chain carries TRBV10-2 and TRBJ2-2; a weak D match, TRBD2 (7 bases). CDR1 is WSHSY and CDR2 is SAAADI in the germline V gene. The CDR3 runs to 19 residues.

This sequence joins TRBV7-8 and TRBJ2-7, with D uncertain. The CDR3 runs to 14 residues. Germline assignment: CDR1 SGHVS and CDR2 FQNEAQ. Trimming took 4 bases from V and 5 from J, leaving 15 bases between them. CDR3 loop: CASSSPPARHEQYF. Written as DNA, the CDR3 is TGTGCCAGCAGCTCACCACCGGCCCGGCACGAGCAGTACTTC.

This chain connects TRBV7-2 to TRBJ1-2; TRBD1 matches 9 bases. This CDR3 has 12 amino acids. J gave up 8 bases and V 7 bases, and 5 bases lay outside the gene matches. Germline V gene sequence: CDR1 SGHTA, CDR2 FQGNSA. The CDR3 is CASTTGTGGYTF. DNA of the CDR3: TGTGCCAGCACCACAGGGACAGGGGGCTACACCTTC.

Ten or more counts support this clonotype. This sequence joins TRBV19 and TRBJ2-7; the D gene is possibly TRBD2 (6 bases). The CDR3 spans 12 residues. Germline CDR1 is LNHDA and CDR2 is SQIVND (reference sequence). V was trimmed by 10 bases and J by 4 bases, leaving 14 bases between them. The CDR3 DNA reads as TGTGCCACCCTGGGGGGTACATACGAGCAGTACTTC. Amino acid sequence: CATLGGTYEQYF.

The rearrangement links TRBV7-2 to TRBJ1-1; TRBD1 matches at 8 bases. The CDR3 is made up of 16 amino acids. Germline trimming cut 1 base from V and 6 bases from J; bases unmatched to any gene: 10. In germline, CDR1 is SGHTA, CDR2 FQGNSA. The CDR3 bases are TGTGCCAGCAGCTTAGAGCTGGCAGGGGGCGCGCCTGAAGCTTTCTTT. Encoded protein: CASSLELAGGAPEAFF.

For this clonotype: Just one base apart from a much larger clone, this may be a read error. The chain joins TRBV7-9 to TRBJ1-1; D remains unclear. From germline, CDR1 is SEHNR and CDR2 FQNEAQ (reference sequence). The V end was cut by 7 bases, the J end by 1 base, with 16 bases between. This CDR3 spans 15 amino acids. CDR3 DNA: TGTGCCAGCACCCTCGGAACACCGAAGAACACTGAAGCTTTCTTT. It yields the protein CASTLGTPKNTEAFF.

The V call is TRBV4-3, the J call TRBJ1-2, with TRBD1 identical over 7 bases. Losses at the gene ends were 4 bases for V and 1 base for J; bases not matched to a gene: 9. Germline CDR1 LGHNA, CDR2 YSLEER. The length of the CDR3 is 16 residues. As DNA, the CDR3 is TGCGCCAGCAGCCGTGGACAGGATCTCTTTAACTATGGCTACACCTTC. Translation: CASSRGQDLFNYGYTF.

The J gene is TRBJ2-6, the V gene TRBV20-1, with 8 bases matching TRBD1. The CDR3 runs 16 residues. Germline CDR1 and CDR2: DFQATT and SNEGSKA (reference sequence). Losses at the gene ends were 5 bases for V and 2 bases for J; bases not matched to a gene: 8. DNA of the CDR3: TGCAGTGCTCACAGGGGGAGTAATCCTGGGGCCAACGTCCTGACTTTC. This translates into CSAHRGSNPGANVLTF.

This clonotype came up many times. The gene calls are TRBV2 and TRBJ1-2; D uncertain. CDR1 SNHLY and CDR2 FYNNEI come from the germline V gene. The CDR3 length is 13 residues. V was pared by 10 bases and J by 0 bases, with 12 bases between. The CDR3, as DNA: TGTGCCACCCCTGAAAGGACTAACTATGGCTACACCTTC. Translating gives CATPERTNYGYTF.

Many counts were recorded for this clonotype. CDR3 protein: CASSLWPNTEAFF. CDR3 in DNA: TGTGCCAGCAGCTTATGGCCGAACACTGAAGCTTTCTTT. The V and J genes are TRBV7-9 and TRBJ1-1, with D unresolved. The germline CDR1 and CDR2 sequences are SEHNR and FQNEAQ (reference sequence). Deletions cut 2 bases from V and 1 base from J, with 5 bases between. This CDR3 spans 13 amino acids.

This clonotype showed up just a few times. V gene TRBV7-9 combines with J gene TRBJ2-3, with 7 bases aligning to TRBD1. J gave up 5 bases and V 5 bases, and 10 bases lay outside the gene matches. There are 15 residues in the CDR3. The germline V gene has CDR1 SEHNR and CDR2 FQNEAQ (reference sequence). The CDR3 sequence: CASSTTGDPRDTQYF. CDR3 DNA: TGTGCCAGCAGCACTACAGGGGACCCTAGAGATACGCAGTATTTT.